This TCR beta chain was profiled in a study of metastatic and nonmetastatic thyroid tumors. Study in general: Across peripheral blood and tumor or nodule tissue samples taken from malignant and benign thyroid patients, the repertoires were compared with one another.

This clone has at least ten counts. Its antigen is not known. Each patient went into thyroid surgery without having received any treatment. Overall study findings and caveats: Reportedly, malignant thyroid tumors had significantly higher TCR beta diversity than benign nodules, in blood and tumor.

In the original analysis: Building a distant-metastasis classifier for papillary thyroid cancer drew on CDR3 differences across clinicopathological groups. TCRdb re-called the PCR reads with MiXCR. TCRdb's processing, not the authors' own work, is the source of the V and J calls. The repertoire holds roughly 70,000 clones, more than 15% seen once, with around 13% in the top ten. This CDR3 has 14 amino acids. Per the germline V gene, CDR1 is DFQATT and CDR2 is SNEGSKA (reference sequence). The V gene end was trimmed by 3 bases and the J gene end by 4 bases; junction bases not matched to a gene: 8. V is TRBV20-1 and J is TRBJ2-5; TRBD1 matches at 7 bases. Specimen: blood. The sequence came from a female donor with papillary thyroid cancer or a benign thyroid nodule (not recorded which). Some clones in this sample may be carry-over from other donors' samples. DNA for the CDR3: TGCAGTGCTAGTCCTACAGGGGTCAGAGAGACCCAGTACTTC. Translating gives CSASPTGVRETQYF.